This T cell receptor beta chain was identified in a study of blood T cells in healthy people across ages. Peripheral blood was drawn, approximately 9.7 milliliters per donor. About this clonotype itself: Its matching antigen is unknown.

The authors ran a second PCR of roughly 6 to 11 cycles using a sample-barcoded 5' primer and a J-beta primer mix. A single record per CDR3 protein comes from TCRdb applying MiXCR to the 5' RACE reads. The profile shows 1.6 million or so distinct CDR3 sequences, roughly 32% of them singletons. Study observations and caveats: Age brought a roughly linear fall in TCR beta diversity measured per million T cells. Naive and antigen-experienced cells could not be conclusively compared, given unsorted PBMCs.

Germline V gene lookup returns CDR1 LNHNV and CDR2 YYDKDF (reference sequence). This CDR3 has 14 amino acids. The V gene lost 5 bases and the J gene lost 7 bases, with 16 bases spanning the gap. The sequencing input was blood. The clonotype comes from a woman aged 25 to 39 in good health. The chain is built from TRBV15 and TRBJ2-3; the D gene is possibly TRBD2 (7 bases). CDR3 DNA sequence: TGTGCCACCAGCGGGAGGGGGGGGTGGCATACGCAGTATTTT. It codes for CATSGRGGWHTQYF. The full variable domain, its missing parts supplied by reference TRBV15 and TRBJ2-3, is DAMVIQNPRYQVTQFGKPVTLSCSQTLNHNVMYWYQQKSSQAPKLLFHYYDKDFNNEADTPDNFQSRRPNTSFCFLDIRSPGLGDTAMYLCATSGRGGWHTQYFGPGTRLTVL.